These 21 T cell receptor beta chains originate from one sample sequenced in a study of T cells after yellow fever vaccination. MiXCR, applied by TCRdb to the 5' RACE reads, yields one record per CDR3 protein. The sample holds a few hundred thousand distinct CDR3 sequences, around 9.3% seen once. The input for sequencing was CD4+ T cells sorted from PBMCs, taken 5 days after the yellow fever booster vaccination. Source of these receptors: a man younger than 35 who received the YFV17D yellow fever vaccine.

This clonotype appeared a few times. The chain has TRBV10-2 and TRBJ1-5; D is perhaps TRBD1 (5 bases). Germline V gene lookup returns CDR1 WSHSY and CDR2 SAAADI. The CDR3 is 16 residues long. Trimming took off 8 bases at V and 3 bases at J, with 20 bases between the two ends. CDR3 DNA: TGCGCCAGCGGAGGCCGGGGAAGTGGGGCCAATCAGCCCCAGCATTTT. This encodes CASGGRGSGANQPQHF.

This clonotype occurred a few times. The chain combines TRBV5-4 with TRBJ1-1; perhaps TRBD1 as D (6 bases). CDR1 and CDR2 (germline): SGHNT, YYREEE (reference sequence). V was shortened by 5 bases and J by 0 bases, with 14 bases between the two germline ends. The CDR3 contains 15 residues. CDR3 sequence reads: CASSHPGQLNTEAFF. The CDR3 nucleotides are TGTGCCAGCAGTCACCCCGGACAGCTGAACACTGAAGCTTTCTTT.

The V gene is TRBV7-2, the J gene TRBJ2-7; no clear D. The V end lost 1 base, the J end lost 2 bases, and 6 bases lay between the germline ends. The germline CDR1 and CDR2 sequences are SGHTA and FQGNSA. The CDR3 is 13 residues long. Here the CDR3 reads CASSLGGTYEQYV. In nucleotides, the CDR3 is TGTGCCAGCAGCTTAGGCGGTACCTACGAGCAGTACGTC.

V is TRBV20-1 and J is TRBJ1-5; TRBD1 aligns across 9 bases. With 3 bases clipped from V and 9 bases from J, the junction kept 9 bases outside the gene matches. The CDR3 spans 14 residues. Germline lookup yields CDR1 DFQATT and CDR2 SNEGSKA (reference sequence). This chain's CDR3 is CSARGQGGYRPQHF. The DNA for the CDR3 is TGCAGTGCTAGGGGACAGGGAGGTTATCGGCCCCAGCATTTT.

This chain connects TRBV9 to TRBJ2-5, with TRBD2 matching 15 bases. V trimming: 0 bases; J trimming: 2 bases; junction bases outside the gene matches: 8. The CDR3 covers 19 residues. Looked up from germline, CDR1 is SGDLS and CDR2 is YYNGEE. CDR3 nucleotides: TGTGCCAGCAGCGTAGCTACTGGGACTAGCGGGGGGAAACAAGAGACCCAGTACTTC. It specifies CASSVATGTSGGKQETQYF.

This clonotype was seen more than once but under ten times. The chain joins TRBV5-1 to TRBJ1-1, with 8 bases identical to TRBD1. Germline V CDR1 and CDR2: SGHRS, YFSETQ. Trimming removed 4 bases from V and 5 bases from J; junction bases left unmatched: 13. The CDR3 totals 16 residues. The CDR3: CASSRRRTGTSTEAFF. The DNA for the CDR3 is TGCGCCAGCAGCCGAAGGCGGACAGGGACATCGACTGAAGCTTTCTTT.

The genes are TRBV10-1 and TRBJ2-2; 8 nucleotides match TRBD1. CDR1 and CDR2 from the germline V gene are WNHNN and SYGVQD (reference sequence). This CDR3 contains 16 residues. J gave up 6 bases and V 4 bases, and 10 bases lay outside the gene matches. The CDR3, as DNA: TGCGCCAGCAGTGTTTTCCGGCAGGGGGCGGCCGGGGAGCTGTTTTTT. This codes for CASSVFRQGAAGELFF.

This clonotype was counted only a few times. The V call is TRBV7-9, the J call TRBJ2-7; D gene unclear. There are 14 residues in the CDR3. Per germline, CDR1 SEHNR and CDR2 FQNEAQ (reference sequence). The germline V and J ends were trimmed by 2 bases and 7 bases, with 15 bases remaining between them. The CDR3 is CASSLTGGTLEQYF. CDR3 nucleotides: TGTGCCAGCAGCTTAACCGGCGGAACCTTGGAGCAGTACTTC.

For the CDR3, the DNA is TGCAGTTTCAGTGATTACATGGTAGGGAACATTCAGTACTTC. It is translated as CSFSDYMVGNIQYF. The chain carries TRBV20-1 and TRBJ2-4, with unresolved D. Germline CDR1 DFQATT, CDR2 SNEGSKA (reference sequence). Trimming pared 8 bases from V and 7 bases from J, leaving 21 bases between. The CDR3 covers 14 residues.

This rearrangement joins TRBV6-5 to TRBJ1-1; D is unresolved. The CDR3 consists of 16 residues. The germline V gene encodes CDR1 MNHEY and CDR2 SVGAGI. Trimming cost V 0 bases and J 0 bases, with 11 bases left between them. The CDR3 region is CASSYSVGYMNTEAFF. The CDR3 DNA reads TGTGCCAGCAGTTACTCGGTCGGGTATATGAACACTGAAGCTTTCTTT.

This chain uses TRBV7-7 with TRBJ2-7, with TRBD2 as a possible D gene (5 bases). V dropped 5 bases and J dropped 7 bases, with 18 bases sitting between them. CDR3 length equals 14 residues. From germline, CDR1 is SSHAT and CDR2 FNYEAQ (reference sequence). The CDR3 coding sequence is TGTGCCAGCAGCCCTGGACTGCGGTCGGGGGAGCAGTACTTC. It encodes CASSPGLRSGEQYF.

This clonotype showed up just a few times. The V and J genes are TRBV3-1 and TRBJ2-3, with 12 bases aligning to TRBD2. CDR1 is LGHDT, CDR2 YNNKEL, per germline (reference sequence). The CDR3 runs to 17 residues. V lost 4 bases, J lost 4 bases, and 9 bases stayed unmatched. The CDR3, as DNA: TGTGCCAGCAGCCTTCTCCTAGCGGGGGGGCTCCCAGATACGCAGTATTTT. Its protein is CASSLLLAGGLPDTQYF.

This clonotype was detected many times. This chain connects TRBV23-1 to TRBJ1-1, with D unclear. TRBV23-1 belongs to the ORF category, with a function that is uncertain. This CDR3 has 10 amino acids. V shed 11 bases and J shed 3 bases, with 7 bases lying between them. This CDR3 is CAGKDTEAFF. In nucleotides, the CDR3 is TGCGCCGGCAAGGACACTGAAGCTTTCTTT.

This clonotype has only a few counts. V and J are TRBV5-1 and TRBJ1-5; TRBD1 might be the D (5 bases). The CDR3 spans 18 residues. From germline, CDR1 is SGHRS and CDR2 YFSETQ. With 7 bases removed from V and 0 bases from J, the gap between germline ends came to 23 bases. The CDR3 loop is CASSTRRDSDYSNQPQHF. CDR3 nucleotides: TGCGCCAGCTCCACCCGCCGGGACTCTGACTATAGCAATCAGCCCCAGCATTTT.

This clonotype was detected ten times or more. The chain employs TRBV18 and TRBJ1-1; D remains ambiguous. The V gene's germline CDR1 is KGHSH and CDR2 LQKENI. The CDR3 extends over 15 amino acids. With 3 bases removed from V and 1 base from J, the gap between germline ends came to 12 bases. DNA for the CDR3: TGTGCCAGCTCACCTAAGGACGGAGCGAACACTGAAGCTTTCTTT. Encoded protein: CASSPKDGANTEAFF. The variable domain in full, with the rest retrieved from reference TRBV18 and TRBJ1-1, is NAGVMQNPRHLVRRRGQEARLRCSPMKGHSHVYWYRQLPEEGLKFMVYLQKENIIDESGMPKERFSAEFPKEGPSILRIQQVVRGDSAAYFCASSPKDGANTEAFFGQGTRLTVV.

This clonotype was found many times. Written as DNA, the CDR3 is TGTGCCAGCAGCTTAGAGCCAGCGGGGGGGGCAGATACGCAGTATTTT. Translation: CASSLEPAGGADTQYF. This chain uses TRBV7-6 with TRBJ2-3; 10 bases align to TRBD2. The CDR3 is 16 residues long. Germline trimming cut 1 base from V and 4 bases from J; bases unmatched to any gene: 5. Germline V lookup: CDR1 SGHVS, CDR2 FNYEAQ.

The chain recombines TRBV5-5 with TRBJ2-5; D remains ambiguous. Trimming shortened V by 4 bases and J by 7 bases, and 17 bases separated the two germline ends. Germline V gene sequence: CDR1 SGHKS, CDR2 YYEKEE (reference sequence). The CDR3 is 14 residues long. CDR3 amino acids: CASSPPWAPRTQYF. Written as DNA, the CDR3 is TGTGCCAGCAGCCCCCCCTGGGCCCCGCGGACCCAGTACTTC. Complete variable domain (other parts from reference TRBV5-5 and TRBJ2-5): DAGVTQSPTHLIKTRGQQVTLRCSPISGHKSVSWYQQVLGQGPQFIFQYYEKEERGRGNFPDRFSARQFPNYSSELNVNALLLGDSALYLCASSPPWAPRTQYFGPGTRLLVL.

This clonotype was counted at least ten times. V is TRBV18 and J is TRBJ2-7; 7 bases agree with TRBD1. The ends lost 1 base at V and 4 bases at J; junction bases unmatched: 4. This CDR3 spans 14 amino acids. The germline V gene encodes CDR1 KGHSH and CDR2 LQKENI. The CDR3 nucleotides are TGTGCCAGCTCACCACGCCAGGGGGTATACGAGCAGTACGTC. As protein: CASSPRQGVYEQYV.

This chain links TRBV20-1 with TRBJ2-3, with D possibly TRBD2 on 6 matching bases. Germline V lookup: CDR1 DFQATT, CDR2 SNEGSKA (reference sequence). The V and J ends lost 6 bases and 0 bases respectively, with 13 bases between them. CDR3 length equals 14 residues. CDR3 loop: CSADRGISTDTQYF. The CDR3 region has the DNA TGCAGTGCCGACCGGGGGATCAGCACAGATACGCAGTATTTT.

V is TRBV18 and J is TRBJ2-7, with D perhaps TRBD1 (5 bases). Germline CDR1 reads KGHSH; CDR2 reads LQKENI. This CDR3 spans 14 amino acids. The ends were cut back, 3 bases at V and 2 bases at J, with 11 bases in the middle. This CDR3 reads CASSPQGATYEQYF. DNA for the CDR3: TGTGCCAGCTCACCCCAGGGTGCCACCTACGAGCAGTACTTC.

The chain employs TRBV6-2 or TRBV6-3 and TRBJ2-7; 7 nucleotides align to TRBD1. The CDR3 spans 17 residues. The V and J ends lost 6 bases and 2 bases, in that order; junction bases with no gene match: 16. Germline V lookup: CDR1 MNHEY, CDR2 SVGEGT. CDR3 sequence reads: CASSYQGTGVSAYEQYF. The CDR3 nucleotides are TGTGCCAGCAGCTACCAGGGAACAGGGGTATCCGCCTACGAGCAGTACTTC.